The clone carrying this T cell receptor beta chain was counted at least ten times. Regions amplified from RNA transcripts were the TCR beta CDR3 regions. The primer set for the first-round RT-PCR of the TCR CDR3 was HTBI. TCRdb passed the multiplex PCR reads through MiXCR, listing each CDR3 protein once. The sample records 550,000 to 600,000 distinct CDR3 sequences, over 15% being singletons. The source of the sample is a study of T cells in Graves' hyperthyroidism and ophthalmopathy. The receptor comes from a woman aged 18-30 years with Graves' hyperthyroidism. Sequencing was done on a sample of blood.

DNA for the CDR3: TGTGCCAGCAGTCCCTCGACAGGGCTCTATGGCTACACCTTC. Its protein is CASSPSTGLYGYTF. This chain links TRBV2 with TRBJ1-2; the match to TRBD1 covers 7 bases. From germline, CDR1 is SNHLY and CDR2 FYNNEI. This CDR3 has 14 amino acids. The ends lost 5 bases at V and 4 bases at J; junction bases unmatched: 7.